This TCR beta chain was identified in a study of T cell responses to AZD1222 COVID-19 vaccine. Overall study context: Second-dose timings of about 4 or about 12 weeks were pooled. The study's findings and limits: Spike-specific TCR breadth and depth both grew after two AZD1222 doses. Repertoires were sampled only after the peak T cell response. The donor cohort was predominantly white British with a female majority, and clonal diversity may have been underestimated.

Note on this clone: The antigen remains unidentified.

Measured with immunoSEQ multiplex PCR; TCRdb has only the in-frame clones, and not every one. The sample includes some 150,000 clones, 89% of them seen just once. The V and J ends lost 4 bases and 4 bases, in that order; junction bases with no gene match: 6. Germline-derived CDR1 and CDR2 are LGHNA and YSLEER. This CDR3 is built from 15 residues. This chain uses TRBV4-3 with TRBJ2-5; 10 bases fit TRBD1. The clonotype originates from an adult in good health. Sequencing used peripheral blood, obtained on day 0 of AZD1222 vaccination. CDR3 DNA sequence: TGCGCCAGCAGCCGATTGGGGACAGGGGTAGAGACCCAGTACTTC. It specifies CASSRLGTGVETQYF.